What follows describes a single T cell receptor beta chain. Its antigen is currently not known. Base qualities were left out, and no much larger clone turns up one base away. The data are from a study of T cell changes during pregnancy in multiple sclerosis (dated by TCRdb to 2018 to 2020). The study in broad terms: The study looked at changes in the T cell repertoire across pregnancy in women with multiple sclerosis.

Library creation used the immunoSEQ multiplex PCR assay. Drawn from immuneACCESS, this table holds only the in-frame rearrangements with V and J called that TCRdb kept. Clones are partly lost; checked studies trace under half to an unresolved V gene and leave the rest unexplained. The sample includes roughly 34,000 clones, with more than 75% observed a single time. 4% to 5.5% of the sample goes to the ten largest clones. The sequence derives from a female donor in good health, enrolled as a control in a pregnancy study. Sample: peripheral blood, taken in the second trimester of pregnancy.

Here the CDR3 is given as CASSVGPGDDYGYTF. The DNA is TGTGCCAGCAGCGTAGGTCCGGGTGACGACTATGGCTACACCTTC. The sequence joins TRBV9 to TRBJ1-2, with an unclear D gene assignment. Spanning cysteine to phenylalanine, the CDR3 consists of 15 amino acids. Of all the DNA, just the CDR3 is kept, 45 bases in frame from base 1. CDR1 and CDR2 were assigned from the germline V gene as SGDLS and YYNGEE. The germline ends are 12 bases apart after V is trimmed by 0 bases and J by 3 bases.